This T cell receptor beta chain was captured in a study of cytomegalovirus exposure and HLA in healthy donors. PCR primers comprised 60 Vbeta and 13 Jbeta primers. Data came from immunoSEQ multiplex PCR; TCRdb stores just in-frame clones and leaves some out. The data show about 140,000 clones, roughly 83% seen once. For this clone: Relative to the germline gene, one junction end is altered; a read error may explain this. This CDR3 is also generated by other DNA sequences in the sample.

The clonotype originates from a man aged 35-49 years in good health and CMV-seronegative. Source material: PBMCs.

The CDR3 sequence: CASSDPLTSGLPYEQYF. The CDR3 DNA follows: TGTGCTAGCAGTGACCCCTTGACTAGCGGGCTTCCCTACGAGCAGTACTTC. This sequence joins TRBV25-1 and TRBJ2-7; 10 bases are a match to TRBD2. The CDR3 is made up of 17 amino acids. CDR1 is MGHDK and CDR2 is SYGVNS in the germline V gene.